Presented here are 25 T cell receptor beta chains from one specimen sequenced in a study of T cell repertoires in cytomegalovirus infection. MiXCR, run by TCRdb on the reads, gives a single entry per CDR3 protein. The sample has about 310,000 distinct CDR3 sequences, 25% seen once. Their antigen targets remain unknown. Sequencing was performed on cultured PBMCs, taken from culture after CMV antigen stimulation. All receptors derive from a human donor in good health (CMV status not recorded). Some clones in this sample may be carry-over from other donors' samples.

In regard to this clonotype: This sequence may be a read error, since a much larger clone differs from it by one base. The rearrangement uses TRBV6-2 or TRBV6-3 and TRBJ2-3, with TRBD1 identical over 9 bases. Looked up from germline, CDR1 is MNHEY and CDR2 is SVGEGT. The CDR3 covers 14 residues. With 6 bases clipped from V and 2 bases from J, the junction kept 3 bases outside the gene matches. The CDR3 sequence is CASSRDRVTDTQYF. Here the CDR3 DNA reads TGTGCCAGCAGCCGGGACAGGGTCACAGATACGCAGTATTTT.

The chain couples TRBV7-3 to TRBJ2-1; 9 bases match TRBD2. Germline V gene sequence: CDR1 SGHTA, CDR2 FQGTGA. CDR3 size: 15 residues. J was trimmed by 6 bases and V by 3 bases; bases with no gene match: 6. In DNA form, the CDR3 reads TGTGCCAGCAGCTTGACCGGCGGGAGGGTCAATGAGCAGTTCTTC. Its translation: CASSLTGGRVNEQFF.

This clonotype has just one count. The V gene is TRBV4-3, the J gene TRBJ2-3; D call uncertain. Trimming took 0 bases from V and 9 from J, leaving 10 bases between them. Germline assignment: CDR1 LGHNA and CDR2 YSLEER. This CDR3 region has 13 residues. CDR3 bases: TGCGCCAGCAGCCAAGATGTCACAGTAACGCAGTATTTT. It specifies CASSQDVTVTQYF.

The CDR3 protein is CASSEAPVTGELFF. As DNA, the CDR3 is TGTGCCAGCAGTGAAGCCCCGGTAACCGGGGAGCTGTTTTTT. The genes are TRBV6-1 and TRBJ2-2; D gene ambiguous. V was shortened by 0 bases and J by 5 bases, with 7 bases between the two germline ends. Per germline, CDR1 MNHNS and CDR2 SASEGT. The CDR3 extends over 14 amino acids.

At least ten counts were recorded for this clonotype. The chain carries TRBV11-1 and TRBJ2-3; 10 bases map to TRBD2. J lost 4 bases, V lost 3 bases, and 7 bases had no gene match. CDR3 size: 16 residues. The germline CDR1 and CDR2 sequences are SGHAT and FQDESV (reference sequence). The CDR3 sequence: CASSFLPAGGADTQYF. DNA for the CDR3: TGTGCCAGCAGCTTTCTTCCAGCGGGAGGGGCAGATACGCAGTATTTT. Full variable domain (rest looked up from reference TRBV11-1 and TRBJ2-3): EAEVAQSPRYKITEKSQAVAFWCDPISGHATLYWYRQILGQGPELLVQFQDESVVDDSQLPKDRFSAERLKGVDSTLKIQPAELGDSAMYLCASSFLPAGGADTQYFGPGTRLTVL.

This clonotype was counted a few times. The genes are TRBV4-1 and TRBJ2-1, with D possibly being TRBD2 (6 bases). CDR1 is MGHRA, CDR2 YSYEKL, per germline. This CDR3 region has 16 residues. Deletions cut 0 bases from V and 4 bases from J, with 13 bases between. CDR3 region: CASSQDREMVYNEQFF. The CDR3 coding sequence is TGCGCCAGCAGCCAAGATCGGGAGATGGTTTACAATGAGCAGTTCTTC.

There are many counts of this clonotype. The CDR3 protein is CASSLSLTNTEAFF. The CDR3 DNA reads as TGTGCCAGCAGCTTATCACTGACGAACACTGAAGCTTTCTTT. The chain recombines TRBV7-2 with TRBJ1-1; D is undetermined. The CDR3 is 14 residues long. V was shortened by 2 bases and J by 1 base, with 8 bases between the two germline ends. Germline V CDR1 and CDR2: SGHTA, FQGNSA.

The CDR3 loop reads CASRPRTQNYGYTF. The CDR3 bases are TGTGCCAGCAGACCCAGGACACAGAACTATGGCTACACCTTC. The chain recombines TRBV27 with TRBJ1-2; a possible D gene is TRBD1 (5 bases). This CDR3 contains 14 residues. V lost 6 bases and J 2 bases, leaving 13 bases between the germline ends. Looked up from germline, CDR1 is MNHEY and CDR2 is SMNVEV (reference sequence).

The chain employs TRBV20-1 and TRBJ2-5; D not certain. The V gene lost 3 bases and the J gene lost 2 bases, with 13 bases spanning the gap. Germline assignment: CDR1 DFQATT and CDR2 SNEGSKA (reference sequence). CDR3 length equals 14 residues. The DNA for the CDR3 is TGCAGTGCTAGGCCGAGCTTGAGACAAGAGACCCAGTACTTC. Translating it yields CSARPSLRQETQYF.

The rearrangement links TRBV18 to TRBJ1-6, with unresolved D. CDR3 length: 14 amino acids. V lost 3 bases and J 5 bases, leaving 8 bases between the germline ends. CDR1 is KGHSH, CDR2 LQKENI, per germline. The CDR3 loop reads CASSPDGNNSPLHF. The CDR3 bases are TGTGCCAGCTCACCGGACGGAAATAATTCACCCCTCCACTTT.

The CDR3 spells CASSPDNEQYF. CDR3 sequence (DNA): TGTGCCAGCAGTCCCGACAACGAGCAGTACTTC. The rearrangement uses TRBV6-1 and TRBJ2-7; D is ambiguous. V was clipped by 5 bases and J by 5 bases, with 7 bases between them. Germline lookup yields CDR1 MNHNS and CDR2 SASEGT. CDR3 length: 11 amino acids.

This clonotype has just a few counts. The chain is built from TRBV7-6 and TRBJ2-1, with 13 bases matching TRBD2. CDR3 size: 16 residues. Losses at the gene ends were 5 bases for V and 8 bases for J; bases not matched to a gene: 9. Germline V lookup: CDR1 SGHVS, CDR2 FNYEAQ. The CDR3 DNA follows: TGTGCCAGCAGCCGCGGGACTAGCGGGGCTTGGGATGAGCAGTTCTTC. Its translation: CASSRGTSGAWDEQFF.

This clonotype was detected a few times. The chain links TRBV15 to TRBJ1-5; perhaps TRBD1 as D (6 bases). The CDR3 consists of 17 residues. Trimming cost V 5 bases and J 3 bases, with 20 bases left between them. CDR1 is LNHNV and CDR2 is YYDKDF in the germline V gene (reference sequence). The CDR3 bases are TGTGCCACCAGCCGACTAGTCCGGACAGCGGACAATCAGCCCCAGCATTTT. Translation: CATSRLVRTADNQPQHF.

This clonotype was observed once. The chain carries TRBV28 and TRBJ1-5, with D hard to call. The CDR3 extends over 15 amino acids. Trimming cost V 2 bases and J 2 bases, with 10 bases left between them. Germline V gene sequence: CDR1 MDHEN, CDR2 SYDVKM. The CDR3 loop reads CASSLNSAGNQPQHF. As DNA, the CDR3 is TGTGCCAGCAGTTTAAATAGTGCGGGCAATCAGCCCCAGCATTTT.

The CDR3 DNA follows: TGTGCCAGCACCCCAGCGCTTTCCTACAATGAGCAGTTCTTC. Translation gives CASTPALSYNEQFF. The chain has TRBV27 and TRBJ2-1, with no clear D. This CDR3 contains 14 residues. CDR1 and CDR2 (germline): MNHEY, SMNVEV (reference sequence). The V and J ends lost 7 bases and 1 base respectively, with 11 bases between them.

At least ten counts were recorded for this clonotype. The V and J genes are TRBV7-2 and TRBJ2-5, with TRBD2 matching over 12 bases. The CDR3 length is 19 residues. The germline CDR1 and CDR2 sequences are SGHTA and FQGNSA. V dropped 4 bases and J dropped 4; count of bases not matched to a gene: 16. The CDR3 coding sequence is TGTGCCAGCAGCTCCCAAGACCCAACTAGCGGGAGGAATCTAGAGACCCAGTACTTC. Translated: CASSSQDPTSGRNLETQYF.

This clonotype came up a few times. The chain couples TRBV12-3 or TRBV12-4 to TRBJ1-1; the D gene is possibly TRBD1 (6 bases). V was cut by 6 bases and J by 5 bases, with 16 bases left in between. The CDR3 has 14 amino acids. The chain's CDR3 is CASSGGRVDTEAFF. Here the CDR3 DNA reads TGTGCCAGCAGCGGGGGCAGGGTGGATACTGAAGCTTTCTTT.

The rearrangement uses TRBV5-1 and TRBJ2-3, with TRBD2 matching over 7 bases. The V and J ends lost 2 bases and 0 bases, in that order; junction bases with no gene match: 3. CDR1 SGHRS and CDR2 YFSETQ come from the germline V gene. The CDR3 has 15 amino acids. The CDR3 region is CASSFRLASTDTQYF. The CDR3, as DNA: TGCGCCAGCAGCTTCCGACTAGCCAGCACAGATACGCAGTATTTT.

This clonotype was recorded many times. V gene TRBV10-2 combines with J gene TRBJ2-1, with D unresolved. The CDR3 spans 14 residues. The germline V gene has CDR1 WSHSY and CDR2 SAAADI. V lost 3 bases and J 4 bases, leaving 10 bases between the germline ends. CDR3 nucleotide sequence: TGCGCCAGCAGTGATAGCCAAGGGTACAATGAGCAGTTCTTC. Amino acid sequence: CASSDSQGYNEQFF.

This clonotype showed up just a few times. The chain links TRBV20-1 to TRBJ1-4, with unresolved D. CDR1 is DFQATT and CDR2 is SNEGSKA in the germline V gene (reference sequence). V lost 0 bases and J lost 1, with 9 bases in between. CDR3 length: 15 amino acids. The CDR3 DNA reads TGCAGTGCTAGAGATGTCGCCCAAACTAATGAAAAACTGTTTTTT. This sequence encodes CSARDVAQTNEKLFF.

The genes are TRBV20-1 and TRBJ2-1, with 8 positions matching TRBD2. This CDR3 contains 15 residues. The germline CDR1 and CDR2 sequences are DFQATT and SNEGSKA (reference sequence). Germline trimming cut 6 bases from V and 1 base from J; bases unmatched to any gene: 8. The CDR3 reads CSAKDGTRSYNEQFF. The CDR3 DNA sequence: TGCAGTGCGAAAGACGGGACTAGGTCCTACAATGAGCAGTTCTTC.

This rearrangement joins TRBV5-1 to TRBJ2-4, with D possibly matching TRBD2 (6 bases). V lost 4 bases and J lost 0, with 20 bases in between. The CDR3 loop spans 18 amino acids. CDR1 and CDR2 (germline): SGHRS, YFSETQ. The CDR3 region has the DNA TGCGCCAGCAGCCTCCGTGCGGGGACCGAACTAGCCAAAAACATTCAGTACTTC. Translated, it gives CASSLRAGTELAKNIQYF.

The genes are TRBV27 and TRBJ2-1; 10 bases align to TRBD2. The germline gives CDR1 MNHEY, CDR2 SMNVEV (reference sequence). J was trimmed by 7 bases and V by 7 bases; bases with no gene match: 13. The CDR3 consists of 16 residues. CDR3 coding DNA: TGTGCCAGCAAGCAAAGCGGGAGGGTCCTTCGGAATGAGCAGTTCTTC. Its protein product is CASKQSGRVLRNEQFF.

This clonotype showed up just a few times. The rearrangement joins TRBV10-3 to TRBJ1-2, with a possible D match to TRBD1 (5 bases). Looked up from germline, CDR1 is ENHRY and CDR2 is SYGVKD. Trimming took off 5 bases at V and 6 bases at J, with 10 bases between the two ends. The CDR3 has 12 amino acids. CDR3: CAISFGGDGYTF. DNA of the CDR3: TGTGCCATCAGTTTCGGGGGAGATGGCTACACCTTC.

This clonotype was detected a few times. The rearrangement uses TRBV30 and TRBJ2-5; 14 nucleotides align to TRBD2. Per the germline V gene, CDR1 is GTSNPN and CDR2 is SVGIG (reference sequence). The CDR3 covers 16 residues. J gave up 4 bases and V 2 bases, and 6 bases lay outside the gene matches. The CDR3 nucleotides are TGTGCCTGGAGTTCGGGACTAGCGGGAGTAGGAGAGACCCAGTACTTC. Translated, it gives CAWSSGLAGVGETQYF.